This TCR beta chain is drawn from a study of T cell changes during pregnancy in multiple sclerosis. The CDR3 sequence is 20 residues long. Germline V gene data show CDR1 as MNHEY and CDR2 as SMNVEV (reference sequence). The V segment lost 2 bases and the J segment 6 bases; nucleotides outside the gene matches: 22. This table comes from immunoSEQ multiplex PCR, and its TCRdb copy is limited to in-frame clones, with some not included. The sample contains tens of thousands of clones, about 89% of which appear only once. Sequenced here: CD8+ T cells from peripheral blood mononuclear cells, sampled in the second trimester of pregnancy. The chain recombines TRBV27 with TRBJ2-7; TRBD2 matches 10 bases. The receptor was derived from a female donor with multiple sclerosis, enrolled in a pregnancy study. The CDR3 sequence is CASSLGPPGFSGRPRGEQYF. The CDR3 nucleotides read TGTGCCAGCAGTTTAGGGCCACCGGGGTTTAGCGGGAGGCCCCGGGGCGAGCAGTACTTC.